The clone carrying this T cell receptor beta chain was seen once. Its target is unknown. The junction differs from germline at one of its ends, possibly a read error. PCR involved 60 Vbeta and 13 Jbeta primers. Method: immunoSEQ multiplex PCR; TCRdb's copy keeps in-frame clones and lacks some. Here the sample spans approximately 150,000 clones, roughly four fifths being singletons. These data belong to a study of cytomegalovirus exposure and HLA in healthy donors. Study overall: Out of 150 million to 200 million T cells, an earlier analysis found roughly 110 million unique TCR beta sequences in total.

Study conclusions and caveats: Later analysis identified about 17,000 TCR beta sequences associated with HLA alleles, using a false discovery rate threshold of 0.05. Serostatus for CMV was the only available immune exposure information. Analysis was carried out at a later point, and it linked a missense DCLRE1C variant to TCR beta V- and J-gene trimming.

There are 14 residues in the CDR3. Germline CDR1 is MDHEN and CDR2 is SYDVKM. This rearrangement joins TRBV28 to TRBJ1-1; D possibly corresponds to TRBD1 (6 bases). This clonotype was sampled from a young man in good health and CMV-seropositive. The sequencing sample was made of PBMCs. The DNA for the CDR3 is TGTGCCAGCAGTTCATGGAGGGGGAACGCTGAAGCTTTCTTT. Protein: CASSSWRGNAEAFF.